Sequencing of this T cell receptor (beta chain) was carried out in a study of T cell repertoires in cytomegalovirus infection (dated by TCRdb to the late 2010s). Turning to the overall study: Donor HLA type was relevant to the analysis, as public TCR beta signatures indicated carriage of CMV infection together with the matching HLA type.

This clonotype came up many times. Its antigen remains undetermined. Base qualities were left out, and no much larger clone turns up one base away. Sequencing used an Illumina HiSeq 1500. Using fastp trimming at Q25 and MiXCR clonotype assembly, TCRdb reanalyzed the public sequencing data and kept in-frame beta chains. Rows are combined by CDR3 protein, so each entry shows the most common genes and DNA. Recorded for this sample are around 70,000 distinct CDR3 sequences; approximately 3.6% of them occurred a single time. The ten largest account for around a fifth of the sample. The CDR3 runs 14 residues from the cysteine to the phenylalanine. CDR3 DNA only is kept here, 42 bases in frame from base 1. V is trimmed back by 6 bases and J by 8 bases, and the junction contains 9 bases that no gene match accounts for. On the study overall, not on this receptor specifically: Carriers of CMV infection plus the relevant HLA type were discriminated by the cumulative frequency of public TCR beta family members in the study cohort and in an independent approximately 340-donor cohort. The ex vivo response was dominated by HLA-C-restricted CMV-specific TCR beta clonotypes, which also provided the single most frequent clonotype in two of eight donors.

The rearranged segments are TRBV12-3 or TRBV12-4 and TRBJ1-2, and 10 bases in between align with TRBD1. The receptor was isolated from a human donor in good health (CMV status not recorded). Some clones in this sample may be carry-over from other donors' samples. The source material was PBMCs. The nucleotides read TGTGCCAGCAGCCAAGACAGGGGGCTAAGGGGCTACACCTTC. It codes for CASSQDRGLRGYTF.